This TCR beta chain was captured in a study of blood T cell repertoires in COVID-19. The assay was immunoSEQ multiplex PCR, and TCRdb's table has in-frame clones only and misses some. Counted here are about 70,000 clones, 75% to 90% occurring once; the ten biggest clones make up approximately 12%. This CDR3 spans 16 amino acids. V was shortened by 5 bases and J by 6 bases, with 20 bases between the two germline ends. In germline, CDR1 is SGHTA, CDR2 FQGTGA. This receptor was obtained from a human donor in a cohort sampled during active COVID-19. The gene calls are TRBV7-3 and TRBJ2-1, with D perhaps matching TRBD2 (5 bases). The sequencing sample was made of peripheral blood. The CDR3 region has the DNA TGTGCCAGCAGCGCAAAGAGGGCAGGAGGAGGCAATGAGCAGTTCTTC. Translation gives CASSAKRAGGGNEQFF.